This T cell receptor beta chain was documented in a study of blood T cell repertoires in COVID-19. Across the study: Italy, Spain and the United States were the sources of the convalescent and acute COVID-19 samples. T cells, B-cell-depleted T cells, or PBMCs provided the cDNA or gDNA that served as material.

Seattle patients were enrolled while actively infected and followed longitudinally. This CDR3 comprises 15 residues. V lost 0 bases to trimming and J lost 4 bases, with 11 bases between them. Germline CDR1 reads SGHRS; CDR2 reads YFSETQ. The repertoire was sequenced with immunoSEQ multiplex PCR; TCRdb's copy has only in-frame clones and lacks some. This table has 200,000 to 250,000 clones, around four fifths appearing once. The clonotype was recovered from a woman aged 70-85 years with COVID-19, enrolled during active disease. The sample comprised peripheral blood. This chain joins TRBV5-1 and TRBJ1-5, with D possibly TRBD1 on 6 matching bases. CDR3 nucleotide sequence: TGCGCCAGCAGCTTGGAGGGGGTCCATAATCAGCCCCAGCATTTT. Its protein product is CASSLEGVHNQPQHF. The complete variable domain, with remaining parts taken from reference TRBV5-1 and TRBJ1-5, reads KAGVTQTPRYLIKTRGQQVTLSCSPISGHRSVSWYQQTPGQGLQFLFEYFSETQRNKGNFPGRFSGRQFSNSRSEMNVSTLELGDSALYLCASSLEGVHNQPQHFGDGTRLSIL.